Reported below is one TCR beta chain. In the original workflow: For nucleated cells, counts were estimated from reference gene primer amplification. The repertoire was sequenced with immunoSEQ multiplex PCR; TCRdb's copy has only in-frame clones and lacks some. The V and J calls and clone size were taken over from that table, and D and trimming were inferred from the DNA. The sample contains around 150,000 clones, 78% of which appear only once. This entry comes from a study of blood T cell repertoires in COVID-19. Study background: PBMCs, B-cell-depleted T cells, or T cells were the source of the cDNA or gDNA that made up the material.

The CDR3 loop spans 15 amino acids. In germline, CDR1 is SGHTA, CDR2 FQGNSA. V was pared by 4 bases and J by 0 bases, with 4 bases of the junction left unmatched. The V call is TRBV7-2, the J call TRBJ1-1, with 8 nucleotides matching TRBD1. The material sequenced was peripheral blood. The sequence came from a man in his sixties who had recovered from COVID-19. CDR3 nucleotides: TGTGCCAGCAGCTATCAGGGGGCGATGAACACTGAAGCTTTCTTT. Protein sequence: CASSYQGAMNTEAFF.